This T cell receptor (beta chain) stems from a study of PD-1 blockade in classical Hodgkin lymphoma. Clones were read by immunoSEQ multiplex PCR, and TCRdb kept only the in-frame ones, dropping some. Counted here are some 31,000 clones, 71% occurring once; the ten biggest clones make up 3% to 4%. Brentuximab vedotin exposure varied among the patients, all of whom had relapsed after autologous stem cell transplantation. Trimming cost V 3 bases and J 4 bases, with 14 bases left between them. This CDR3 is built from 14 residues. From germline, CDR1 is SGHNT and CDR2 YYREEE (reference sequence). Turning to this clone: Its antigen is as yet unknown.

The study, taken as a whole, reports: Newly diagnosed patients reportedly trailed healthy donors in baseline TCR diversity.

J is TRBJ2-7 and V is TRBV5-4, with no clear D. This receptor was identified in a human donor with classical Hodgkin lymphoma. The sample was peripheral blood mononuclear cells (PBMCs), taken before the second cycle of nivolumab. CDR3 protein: CASSWTYSGYEQYF. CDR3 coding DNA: TGTGCCAGCAGCTGGACGTACTCCGGTTACGAGCAGTACTTC. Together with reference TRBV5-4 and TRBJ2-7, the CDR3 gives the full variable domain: ETGVTQSPTHLIKTRGQQVTLRCSSQSGHNTVSWYQQALGQGPQFIFQYYREEENGRGNFPPRFSGLQFPNYSSELNVNALELDDSALYLCASSWTYSGYEQYFGPGTRLTVT.